One sample yielded the 25 T cell receptor beta chains listed below, sequenced in a study of cytomegalovirus exposure and HLA in healthy donors. 60 Vbeta and 13 Jbeta primers were used in PCR. Sequenced by immunoSEQ multiplex PCR; TCRdb stores in-frame clones only, minus some. In the table there are about 200,000 clones, 83% of which are singletons. The sequenced material came from PBMCs. The source is a girl aged 5-17 years in good health and CMV-seronegative.

This clone was observed a few times. The chain uses TRBV6-5 and TRBJ2-7, with a possible D match to TRBD1 (6 bases). The V and J ends lost 6 bases and 0 bases respectively, with 12 bases between them. The CDR3 is made up of 14 amino acids. Germline CDR1 reads MNHEY; CDR2 reads SVGAGI. The CDR3: CASRPGHSSYEQYF. The CDR3 DNA sequence: TGTGCCAGCAGGCCGGGACATAGCTCCTACGAGCAGTACTTC.

V gene TRBV23-1 combines with J gene TRBJ1-1; D unclear. TRBV23-1 belongs to the ORF category, with a function that is uncertain. This CDR3 comprises 15 residues. Deletions cut 7 bases from V and 4 bases from J, with 19 bases between. The CDR3 loop is CASTIDGPGGTEAFF. Here the CDR3 DNA reads TGCGCCAGCACCATTGATGGGCCCGGTGGCACTGAAGCTTTCTTT.

The chain joins TRBV9 to TRBJ2-5; D is possibly TRBD2 (6 bases). The CDR3 length is 16 residues. Germline CDR1 is SGDLS and CDR2 is YYNGEE. V lost 3 bases, J lost 2 bases, and 17 bases lay in between. For the CDR3, the DNA is TGTGCCAGCAGCGGCTGGGGGGAGAGAAAACAAGAGACCCAGTACTTC. It codes for CASSGWGERKQETQYF.

The chain recombines TRBV7-9 with TRBJ1-5; D gene ambiguous. This CDR3 is built from 13 residues. V was clipped by 0 bases and J by 5 bases, with 5 bases between them. Germline CDR1 is SEHNR and CDR2 is FQNEAQ (reference sequence). The CDR3 DNA is TGTGCCAGCAGCTTAGCCGGGTATCAGCCCCAGCATTTT. Translating gives CASSLAGYQPQHF.

This rearrangement joins TRBV29-1 to TRBJ1-2; D remains ambiguous. The CDR3 has 10 amino acids. Germline V gives CDR1 SQVTM, CDR2 ANQGSEA. V was trimmed by 3 bases and J by 8 bases, leaving 7 bases between them. DNA of the CDR3: TGCAGCGTTGATCTAAACGGCTACACCTTC. Encoded protein: CSVDLNGYTF.

CDR3 loop: CASTLAGGADTQYF. CDR3 in DNA: TGTGCCAGCACCCTAGCGGGAGGAGCAGATACGCAGTATTTT. The V and J genes are TRBV7-8 and TRBJ2-3, with 11 bases that match TRBD2. The CDR3 consists of 14 residues. V gave up 7 bases and J gave up 4 bases; unmatched junction bases: 4. Germline V lookup: CDR1 SGHVS, CDR2 FQNEAQ.

This clone was seen a single time. V usage is TRBV4-3 and J usage is TRBJ2-7, with 8 nucleotides matching TRBD1. This CDR3 spans 15 amino acids. Per germline, CDR1 LGHNA and CDR2 YSLEER. Unmatched junction bases numbered 5, after V lost 1 base and J lost 3 bases. This CDR3 is CASSQAGTGGYEQYF. DNA for the CDR3: TGCGCCAGCAGCCAAGCCGGGACAGGAGGCTACGAGCAGTACTTC.

The J gene is TRBJ2-7, the V gene TRBV2; 12 nucleotides align to TRBD1. The junction had 6 bases not matched to a gene; V was cut back by 9 bases and J by 3 bases. Germline V gene data show CDR1 as SNHLY and CDR2 as FYNNEI. The CDR3 consists of 14 residues. CDR3 sequence (DNA): TGTGCCAGTCAGGGGACAGGGGGCGTCTACGAGCAGTACTTC. This sequence encodes CASQGTGGVYEQYF. Supplemented by reference TRBV2 and TRBJ2-7, the full variable domain reads EPEVTQTPSHQVTQMGQEVILRCVPISNHLYFYWYRQILGQKVEFLVSFYNNEISEKSEIFDDQFSVERPDGSNFTLKIRSTKLEDSAMYFCASQGTGGVYEQYFGPGTRLTVT.

In its sample, this clone was seen a few times. V and J are TRBV9 and TRBJ2-1; the D is unclear. CDR3 length equals 12 residues. V lost 4 bases to trimming and J lost 3 bases, with 5 bases between them. In germline, CDR1 is SGDLS, CDR2 YYNGEE. The CDR3 DNA reads as TGTGCCAGCAGCCCAGACTACAATGAGCAGTTCTTC. This sequence encodes CASSPDYNEQFF.

This rearrangement joins TRBV7-3 to TRBJ1-2, with 12 positions matching TRBD1. Germline V lookup: CDR1 SGHTA, CDR2 FQGTGA. The CDR3 runs to 18 residues. With 0 bases clipped from V and 4 bases from J, the junction kept 9 bases outside the gene matches. The CDR3 bases are TGTGCCAGCAGCTTAACGTCGCGGGGACAGGGGGCAGGCTATGGCTACACCTTC. It encodes CASSLTSRGQGAGYGYTF.

This clone was detected only a few times. The chain carries TRBV2 and TRBJ2-1; D uncertain. V dropped 2 bases and J dropped 3 bases, with 5 bases sitting between them. CDR1 and CDR2 (germline): SNHLY, FYNNEI. This CDR3 has 13 residues. In DNA form, the CDR3 reads TGTGCCAGCAGTGAACCCCTCTACAATGAGCAGTTCTTC. Its protein product is CASSEPLYNEQFF.

This chain links TRBV5-1 with TRBJ2-1; 7 nucleotides align to TRBD2. Germline lookup yields CDR1 SGHRS and CDR2 YFSETQ. The CDR3 sequence is 14 residues long. The J segment lost 5 bases and the V segment lost 0 bases, leaving 2 bases of the junction unmatched. The DNA of the CDR3 is TGCGCCAGCAGCTTGGAACGGGGGGACAATGAGCAGTTCTTC. Translated, it gives CASSLERGDNEQFF.

This clone was recorded a few times. The rearrangement uses TRBV7-3 and TRBJ2-3, with TRBD2 identical over 8 bases. Germline V CDR1 and CDR2: SGHTA, FQGTGA. The J segment lost 5 bases and the V segment lost 2 bases, leaving 6 bases of the junction unmatched. The CDR3 runs to 15 residues. CDR3 sequence: CASSLRGGLVDTQYF. CDR3 coding DNA: TGTGCCAGCAGCTTACGGGGGGGCTTAGTAGATACGCAGTATTTT.

The V and J genes are TRBV6-6 and TRBJ2-5, with D maybe TRBD1 (8 bases). The CDR3 extends over 13 amino acids. Germline V lookup: CDR1 MNHNY, CDR2 SVGAGI (reference sequence). Trimming removed 6 bases at V and 5 bases at J, with 13 bases between. Written as DNA, the CDR3 is TGTGCCAGCAGACAGGGGGGGGTGGAGACCCAGTACTTC. The encoded protein is CASRQGGVETQYF.

This clone was counted between two and nine times. This sequence joins TRBV2 and TRBJ1-1; D perhaps matches TRBD1 (5 bases). The germline V gene encodes CDR1 SNHLY and CDR2 FYNNEI. The CDR3 covers 13 residues. The V end was cut by 4 bases, the J end by 5 bases, with 11 bases between. CDR3 DNA: TGTGCCAGCAGTGGAGACAGTGATACTGAAGCTTTCTTT. This gives the protein CASSGDSDTEAFF.

This clone was counted once. The chain's CDR3 is CASSVGQGSFYEQYF. As DNA, the CDR3 is TGTGCCAGCAGCGTAGGGCAGGGGAGTTTCTACGAGCAGTACTTC. J is TRBJ2-7 and V is TRBV9; tentatively, D is TRBD1 (6 bases). Germline V lookup: CDR1 SGDLS, CDR2 YYNGEE. The CDR3 is 15 residues long. Trimming pared 0 bases from V and 3 bases from J, leaving 13 bases between.

In this sample, this clone turned up once. The rearrangement links TRBV6-6 to TRBJ1-5; D not resolved. Looked up from germline, CDR1 is MNHNY and CDR2 is SVGAGI (reference sequence). Trimming stripped 2 bases from V and 2 bases from J, with 13 bases between. The CDR3 covers 16 residues. Written as DNA, the CDR3 is TGTGCCAGCAGTTACGGCCCCGGGGTTGGCAATCAGCCCCAGCATTTT. Its translation: CASSYGPGVGNQPQHF.

This chain joins TRBV18 and TRBJ1-1; weak D call: TRBD1 (5 bases). Germline assignment: CDR1 KGHSH and CDR2 LQKENI. This CDR3 contains 15 residues. Trimming removed 1 base from V and 5 bases from J, with 14 bases in between. The CDR3 region is CASSPRQGRDTEAFF. The CDR3 region has the DNA TGTGCCAGCTCACCACGGCAGGGAAGGGATACTGAAGCTTTCTTT. Full variable domain (rest looked up from reference TRBV18 and TRBJ1-1): NAGVMQNPRHLVRRRGQEARLRCSPMKGHSHVYWYRQLPEEGLKFMVYLQKENIIDESGMPKERFSAEFPKEGPSILRIQQVVRGDSAAYFCASSPRQGRDTEAFFGQGTRLTVV.

The gene calls are TRBV28 and TRBJ1-2; no reliable D call. This CDR3 contains 12 residues. The V gene's germline CDR1 is MDHEN and CDR2 SYDVKM. V lost 5 bases to trimming and J lost 7 bases, with 11 bases between them. CDR3 bases: TGTGCCAGCAGTCCTAACCCGCTTGGCTACACCTTC. Protein: CASSPNPLGYTF.

This chain connects TRBV27 to TRBJ2-7; D may be TRBD1 (6 bases). In germline, CDR1 is MNHEY, CDR2 SMNVEV (reference sequence). This CDR3 is 17 amino acids long. Trimming stripped 5 bases from V and 2 bases from J, with 22 bases between. The CDR3 reads CASSPAGPQGTPYEQYF. In DNA, the CDR3 is TGTGCCAGCAGTCCCGCCGGCCCACAGGGCACCCCCTACGAGCAGTACTTC.

V and J are TRBV7-2 and TRBJ2-5; 7 bases match TRBD2. The CDR3 is 15 residues long. Losses at the gene ends were 0 bases for V and 2 bases for J; bases not matched to a gene: 3. Germline CDR1 reads SGHTA; CDR2 reads FQGNSA. This chain's CDR3 is CASSLAGGTQETQYF. The DNA of the CDR3 is TGTGCCAGCAGCTTAGCGGGGGGGACTCAAGAGACCCAGTACTTC.

The J gene is TRBJ2-7, the V gene TRBV7-2; 9 nucleotides line up with TRBD1. Per the germline V gene, CDR1 is SGHTA and CDR2 is FQGNSA. This CDR3 is 16 amino acids long. V was clipped by 0 bases and J by 0 bases; unmatched bases: 3. The CDR3 nucleotides are TGTGCCAGCAGCTTAGCGGGGACAGGGTTCTCCTACGAGCAGTACTTC. Amino acid sequence: CASSLAGTGFSYEQYF.

V usage is TRBV9 and J usage is TRBJ2-1, with 7 bases fitting TRBD2. The V segment lost 3 bases and the J segment 2 bases; nucleotides outside the gene matches: 11. The CDR3 has 17 amino acids. The germline CDR1 and CDR2 sequences are SGDLS and YYNGEE. CDR3 amino acids: CASSGGGSGGTYNEQFF. As DNA, the CDR3 is TGTGCCAGCAGCGGGGGTGGGTCGGGAGGTACCTACAATGAGCAGTTCTTC.

The gene calls are TRBV18 and TRBJ1-2, with a weak D call TRBD1 (6 bases). The CDR3 totals 15 residues. Trimming removed 5 bases from V and 4 bases from J, with 17 bases in between. CDR1 is KGHSH, CDR2 LQKENI, per germline. CDR3 region: CASSNHTGTLYGYTF. In DNA form, the CDR3 reads TGTGCCAGCTCAAACCACACAGGGACACTCTATGGCTACACCTTC.

The chain has TRBV11-1 and TRBJ2-3; 8 bases align to TRBD2. J gave up 2 bases and V 5 bases, and 6 bases lay outside the gene matches. CDR1 is SGHAT and CDR2 is FQDESV in the germline V gene (reference sequence). This CDR3 is 15 amino acids long. The CDR3 nucleotides are TGTGCCAGCAGCCAGACGGGGGGGATCACAGATACGCAGTATTTT. Protein product: CASSQTGGITDTQYF.